Described below is a single T cell receptor beta chain sequence and its context. This clonotype was observed at least ten times. No cognate antigen has been identified for it. The input lacks base qualities; no much larger clone sits a single base away. The germline V gene (reference sequence) sets CDR1 to LNHNV and CDR2 to YYDKDF. V has 6 bases trimmed and J has 3 bases trimmed; junction bases matching no gene number 8. Spanning cysteine to phenylalanine, the CDR3 consists of 15 amino acids. Kept here is only the CDR3 DNA, which spans 45 bases and is read in frame from base 1. For repertoire sequencing, the TCR beta CDR3 regions were amplified from RNA transcripts. A first-round RT-PCR used HTBI primers with the Qiagen OneStep RT-PCR kit, followed by a second-round multiplex PCR, size selection and purification. Libraries were sequenced on an Illumina HiSeq2000 using paired-end 100 bp reads. The original pipeline was this. SOAPnuke was used to process the reads, throwing out any read that had adapters, had uncalled bases, had a mean Phred below 15, or lacked an exact constant-primer or identifier match. High-quality paired reads were merged with COPE v1.2.5. Unique nucleotide sequences were defined as clonotypes and aligned to IMGT TRB V, D and J references using MiTCR v1.1. Only V-J combinations with frequency above 0.0001 were analysed, covering 99% to 99.2% of repertoires. For each V-J combination, a TCR clonal expansion and chaos score was defined as the ratio of F50 clonal expansion to chaos observed in the TCRdist matrix. Welch's t-statistics and random forest were used to reduce the features to 10 to 15 V-J combinations, which were then used as input to a naive Bayes classifier. The similarity between thyroid and blood repertoires was quantified using the Morisita-Horn index. Through fastp at Q25 and MiXCR, TCRdb rebuilt clones from the public reads, retaining in-frame beta chains. Each entry merges the rows of one CDR3 protein and shows their most common DNA and genes. What appears here as the V and J calls and clone size reflects TCRdb's work, not the paper's. Across this sample there are around 400,000 distinct CDR3 sequences, with approximately 21% seen only once. Of the sample, roughly 3% falls within the top ten clones.

This specimen belongs to a study of Graves' ophthalmopathy and Graves' hyperthyroidism (dated by TCRdb to 2016 to 2019). In the study overall: Peripheral blood samples were taken at the time of initial diagnosis, before any treatment was given. For training and testing, the 100 patients in the discovery cohort were randomly divided in a 7:3 ratio. The study used signatures of the TCR beta repertoire to tell Graves' ophthalmopathy apart from Graves' hyperthyroidism and to predict which patients would progress to ophthalmopathy. Once sampling was done, hyperthyroidism patients were given methimazole at a starting dose of 30 mg daily, while ophthalmopathy patients were given high-dose intravenous methylprednisolone. To explore V-J signatures that distinguish ophthalmopathy from hyperthyroidism, a discovery set of about 99 patients was enrolled, made up of 43 with ophthalmopathy and 57 with stable hyperthyroidism. In more than five hyperthyroidism patients, T-cell repertoires of thyroid tissue and blood were compared. For independent validation, a separate cohort was made up of around 18 hyperthyroidism patients plus 17 patients who later progressed from hyperthyroidism to ophthalmopathy. In total, approximately 130 blood samples were TCR-sequenced: fewer than 50 ophthalmopathy, 75 hyperthyroidism and approximately 17 hyperthyroidism-to-ophthalmopathy patients.

Hyperthyroidism was defined as stable when no progression to ophthalmopathy occurred within 18 months of follow-up. The hyperthyroidism patients were 18 to 65 years old and newly diagnosed, with a disease duration of less than 2 months. Patients with other autoimmune diseases, uncontrolled infections, pregnancy or lactation were excluded from the study. Diagnosis relied on clinical symptoms, serum thyroxine, TRAb, thyroid ultrasound and orbital computed tomography. PBMCs were isolated from 10 ml of fresh peripheral blood by Ficoll-Paque density gradient centrifugation. Total RNA was extracted using Trizol reagent, and RNA quality was checked on an Agilent 2100 Bioanalyzer. Here is what the overall study found, with its caveats: In validation, the model predicted ophthalmopathy progression with about 71% sensitivity and 72.22% specificity; 12 predicted patients were CT-confirmed with GO in a median of 6.5 months. Sample size was not statistically predetermined, and group allocation was not concealed from the investigators. Most expanded thyroid clonotypes with a frequency above 0.001 also appeared in blood, which suggests that blood repertoires may reflect the immune response in the thyroid. Ophthalmopathy was separated from stable hyperthyroidism by the 13-signature model with about 89% sensitivity and roughly 83% specificity in cross-validation and with 80%/75% in the test set.

The chain is encoded by TRBV15 joined to TRBJ2-7; 10 central nucleotides agree with TRBD2. Material: peripheral blood. The clonotype comes from a young woman with stable Graves' hyperthyroidism. Donor details come from another sample of the same person, matched by shared clones. The nucleotides read TGTGCCACCAGAATCGGACTAGCGGAGTACTACGAGCAGTACTTC. This sequence encodes CATRIGLAEYYEQYF. Reference TRBV15 and TRBJ2-7 genes cover what lies past the CDR3, so the full variable domain is DAMVIQNPRYQVTQFGKPVTLSCSQTLNHNVMYWYQQKSSQAPKLLFHYYDKDFNNEADTPDNFQSRRPNTSFCFLDIRSPGLGDTAMYLCATRIGLAEYYEQYFGPGTRLTVT.